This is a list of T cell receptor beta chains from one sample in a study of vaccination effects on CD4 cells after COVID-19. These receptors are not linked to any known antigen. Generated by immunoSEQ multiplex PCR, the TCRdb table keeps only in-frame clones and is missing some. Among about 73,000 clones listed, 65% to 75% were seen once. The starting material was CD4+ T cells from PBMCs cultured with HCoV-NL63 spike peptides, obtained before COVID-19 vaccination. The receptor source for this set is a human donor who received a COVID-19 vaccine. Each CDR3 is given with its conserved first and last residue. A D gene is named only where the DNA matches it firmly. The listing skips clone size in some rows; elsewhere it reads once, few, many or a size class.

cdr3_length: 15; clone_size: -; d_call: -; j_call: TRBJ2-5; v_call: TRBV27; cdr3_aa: CASSLLGSLRTTQYF; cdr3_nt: TGTGCCAGCAGTTTATTGGGCAGCCTAAGAACGACCCAGTACTTC
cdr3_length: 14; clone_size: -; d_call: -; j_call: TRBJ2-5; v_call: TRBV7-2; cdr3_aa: CASSLAAVQETQYF; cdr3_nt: TGTGCCAGCAGCCTAGCTGCGGTCCAAGAGACCCAGTACTTC
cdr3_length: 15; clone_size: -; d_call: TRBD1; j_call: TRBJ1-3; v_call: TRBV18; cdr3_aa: CASSPQGANGNTIYF; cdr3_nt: TGTGCCAGCTCACCACAGGGGGCAAATGGAAACACCATATATTTT
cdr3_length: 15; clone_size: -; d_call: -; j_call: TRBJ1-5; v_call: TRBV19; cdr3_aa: CASSIIRGNNQPQHF; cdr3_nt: TGTGCCAGTAGTATAATTCGAGGGAACAATCAGCCCCAGCATTTT
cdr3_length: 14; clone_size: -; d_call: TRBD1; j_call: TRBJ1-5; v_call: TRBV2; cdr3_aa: CASKWGQGNQPQHF; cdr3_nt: TGTGCCAGCAAATGGGGACAGGGGAATCAGCCCCAGCATTTT
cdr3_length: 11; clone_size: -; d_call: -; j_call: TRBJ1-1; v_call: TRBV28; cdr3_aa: CAIIRSPEAFF; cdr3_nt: TGTGCCATCATTAGGTCCCCTGAAGCTTTCTTT
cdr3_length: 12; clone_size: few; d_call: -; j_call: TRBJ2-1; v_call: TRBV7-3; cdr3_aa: CASSLFGGEQFF; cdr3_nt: TGTGCCAGCAGCTTATTCGGGGGTGAGCAGTTCTTC
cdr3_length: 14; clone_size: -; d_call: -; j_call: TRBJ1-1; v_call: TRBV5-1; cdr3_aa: CASSLDREYTEAFF; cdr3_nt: TGCGCCAGCAGCTTGGACAGGGAATACACTGAAGCTTTCTTT
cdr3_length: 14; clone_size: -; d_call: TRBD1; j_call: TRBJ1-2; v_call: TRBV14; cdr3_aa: CASSHYGTAEGYTF; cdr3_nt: TGTGCCAGCAGCCACTACGGGACAGCTGAAGGCTACACCTTC
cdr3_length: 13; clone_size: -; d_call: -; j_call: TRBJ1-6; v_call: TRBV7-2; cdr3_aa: CASSLKGLSPLHF; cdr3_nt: TGTGCCAGCAGCCTAAAGGGGCTTTCACCCCTCCACTTT